The entry below describes one T cell receptor beta chain. Its matching antigen is unknown. The sample belongs to a study of cytomegalovirus exposure and HLA in healthy donors. Germline V gene lookup returns CDR1 GTSNPN and CDR2 SVGIG (reference sequence). Trimming removed 3 bases at V and 4 bases at J, with 16 bases between. The CDR3 has 15 residues. In the PCR, 60 Vbeta and 13 Jbeta primers were used. The assay was immunoSEQ multiplex PCR, and TCRdb's table has in-frame clones only and misses some. The table records around 200,000 clones, 65% to 75% of them present only once. Broader study findings: Differences between HLA loci emerged in a later analysis of TCR association rates, with DRB1 most and HLA-C fewest.

Specimen: PBMCs. The J gene is TRBJ1-3, the V gene TRBV30, with a tentative D call TRBD1 (6 bases). This sequence originates from a man between 25 and 39 years old in good health and CMV-seropositive. CDR3 sequence: CAWSSKGDPGNTIYF. Written as DNA, the CDR3 is TGTGCCTGGAGCTCAAAGGGGGACCCGGGAAACACCATATATTTT.